This TCR beta chain was sequenced for a study of T-cell memory formation after mild COVID-19. TCRdb ran MiXCR on the 5' RACE reads and lists one entry per CDR3 protein. Here the sample spans under 300,000 distinct CDR3 sequences, approximately 9% being singletons. At least ten counts were recorded for this clonotype. The CDR3 is 15 amino acids. Unmatched junction bases numbered 6, after V lost 3 bases and J lost 4 bases. The germline gives CDR1 ENHRY, CDR2 SYGVKD. The source of this sequence is a man between 18 and 35 years old who had mild COVID-19 (a few samples of this study predate the infection). Cell type and time point are not known. This sequence joins TRBV10-3 and TRBJ1-5, with 7 bases aligning to TRBD1. The sequenced material came from PBMCs or a T cell subset sorted from them (not recorded which). The CDR3 nucleotides read TGTGCCATCAGTGAACCCGGGACAGATAATCAGCCCCAGCATTTT. Protein product: CAISEPGTDNQPQHF.